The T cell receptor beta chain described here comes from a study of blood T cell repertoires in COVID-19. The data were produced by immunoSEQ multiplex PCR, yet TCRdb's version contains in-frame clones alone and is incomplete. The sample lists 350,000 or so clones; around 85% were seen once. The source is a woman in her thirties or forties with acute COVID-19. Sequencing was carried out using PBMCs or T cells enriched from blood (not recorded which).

The CDR3 nucleotides are TGTGCCAGCAGAGAACCGGGACTAGCGGGGGCGACCCAGTACTTC. It codes for CASREPGLAGATQYF. This chain joins TRBV27 and TRBJ2-5, with 14 positions matching TRBD2. The V and J ends lost 6 bases and 7 bases, in that order; junction bases with no gene match: 7. CDR1 is MNHEY and CDR2 is SMNVEV in the germline V gene (reference sequence). The CDR3 runs 15 residues.